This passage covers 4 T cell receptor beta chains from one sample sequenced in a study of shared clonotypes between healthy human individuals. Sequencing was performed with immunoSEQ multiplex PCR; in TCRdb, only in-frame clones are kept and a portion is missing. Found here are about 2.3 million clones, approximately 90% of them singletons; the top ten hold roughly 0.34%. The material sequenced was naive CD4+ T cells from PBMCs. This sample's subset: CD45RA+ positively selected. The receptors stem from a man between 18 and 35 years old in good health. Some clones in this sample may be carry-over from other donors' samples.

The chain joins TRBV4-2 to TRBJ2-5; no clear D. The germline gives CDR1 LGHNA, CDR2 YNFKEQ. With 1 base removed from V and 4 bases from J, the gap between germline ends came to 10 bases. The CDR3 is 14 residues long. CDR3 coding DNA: TGTGCCAGCAGCCAAGCGGCAGGTGTAGAGACCCAGTACTTC. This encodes CASSQAAGVETQYF.

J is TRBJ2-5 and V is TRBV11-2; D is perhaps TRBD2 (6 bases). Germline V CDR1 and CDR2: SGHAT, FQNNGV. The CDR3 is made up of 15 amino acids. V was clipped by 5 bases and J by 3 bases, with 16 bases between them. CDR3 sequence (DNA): TGTGCCAGCAGCCCGACTGCGGGGATCGAAGAGACCCAGTACTTC. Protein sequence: CASSPTAGIEETQYF.

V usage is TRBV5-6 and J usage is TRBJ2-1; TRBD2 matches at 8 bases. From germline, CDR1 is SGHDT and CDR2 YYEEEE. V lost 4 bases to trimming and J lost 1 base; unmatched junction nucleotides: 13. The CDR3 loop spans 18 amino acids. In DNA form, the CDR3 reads TGTGCCAGCAGCCTTTTTGGGCGGGAGGACCGATCCTACAATGAGCAGTTCTTC. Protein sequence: CASSLFGREDRSYNEQFF.

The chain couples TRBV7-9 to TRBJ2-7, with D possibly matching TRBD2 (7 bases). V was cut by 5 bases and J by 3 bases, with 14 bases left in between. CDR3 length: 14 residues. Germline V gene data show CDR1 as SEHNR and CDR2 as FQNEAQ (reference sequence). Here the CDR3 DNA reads TGTGCCAGCAGCCCCCGGGGGGCCTACTACGAGCAGTACTTC. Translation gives CASSPRGAYYEQYF.